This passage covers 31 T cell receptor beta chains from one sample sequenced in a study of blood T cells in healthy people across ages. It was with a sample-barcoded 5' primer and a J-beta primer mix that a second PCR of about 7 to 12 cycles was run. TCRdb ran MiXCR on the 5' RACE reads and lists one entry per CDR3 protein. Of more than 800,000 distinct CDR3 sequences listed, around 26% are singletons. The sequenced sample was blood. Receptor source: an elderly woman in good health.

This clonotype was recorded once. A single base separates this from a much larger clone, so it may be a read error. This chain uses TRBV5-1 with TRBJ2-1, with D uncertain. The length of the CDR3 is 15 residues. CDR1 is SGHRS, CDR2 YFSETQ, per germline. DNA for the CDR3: TGCGCCAACAGCCCGGGCCCGCTCTCCTACAATGAGCAGTTCTTC. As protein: CANSPGPLSYNEQFF.

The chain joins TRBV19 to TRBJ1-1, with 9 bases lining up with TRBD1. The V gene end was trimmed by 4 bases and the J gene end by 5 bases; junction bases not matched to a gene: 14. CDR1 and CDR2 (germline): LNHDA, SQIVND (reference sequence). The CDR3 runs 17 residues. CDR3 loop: CASSTGTGFYSGTEAFF. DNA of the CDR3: TGTGCCAGTAGTACCGGGACAGGGTTTTATTCGGGGACTGAAGCTTTCTTT.

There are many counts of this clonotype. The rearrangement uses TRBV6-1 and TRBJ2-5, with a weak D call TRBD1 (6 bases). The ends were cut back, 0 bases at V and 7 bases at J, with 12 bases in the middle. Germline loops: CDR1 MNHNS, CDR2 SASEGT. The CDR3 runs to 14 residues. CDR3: CASSEARGLVTQYF. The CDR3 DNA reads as TGTGCCAGCAGTGAAGCGAGGGGGTTAGTGACCCAGTACTTC.

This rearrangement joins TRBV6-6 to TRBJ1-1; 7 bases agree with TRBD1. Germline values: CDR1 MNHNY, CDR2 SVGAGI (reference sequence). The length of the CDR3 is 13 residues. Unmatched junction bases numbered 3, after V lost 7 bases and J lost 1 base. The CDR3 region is CASNSGGNTEAFF. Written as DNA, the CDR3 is TGTGCCAGCAACTCAGGGGGGAACACTGAAGCTTTCTTT.

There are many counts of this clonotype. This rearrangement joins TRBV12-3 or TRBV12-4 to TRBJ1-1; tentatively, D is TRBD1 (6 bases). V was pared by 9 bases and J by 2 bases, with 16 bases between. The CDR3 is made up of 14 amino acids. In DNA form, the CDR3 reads TGTGCCAGTGATTTATTACAGGGAAACACTGAAGCTTTCTTT. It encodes CASDLLQGNTEAFF.

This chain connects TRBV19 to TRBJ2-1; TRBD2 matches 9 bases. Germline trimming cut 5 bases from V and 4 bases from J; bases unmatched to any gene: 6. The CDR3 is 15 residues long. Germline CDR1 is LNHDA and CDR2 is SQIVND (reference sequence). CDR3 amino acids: CASSPPSGIYNEQFF. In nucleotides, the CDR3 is TGTGCCAGTAGTCCTCCTAGCGGGATATACAATGAGCAGTTCTTC.

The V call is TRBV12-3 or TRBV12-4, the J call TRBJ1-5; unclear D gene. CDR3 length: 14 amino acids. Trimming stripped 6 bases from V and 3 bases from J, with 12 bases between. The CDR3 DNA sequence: TGTGCCAGCAGACCCGTTACCCCCAATCAGCCCCAGCATTTT. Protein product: CASRPVTPNQPQHF.

The CDR3 sequence is CASSLATAGELQKDYNEQFF. CDR3 in DNA: TGTGCCAGCAGCTTAGCTACGGCGGGGGAACTTCAAAAGGATTACAATGAGCAGTTCTTC. The chain has TRBV7-6 and TRBJ2-1, with 7 nucleotides matching TRBD2. The CDR3 loop spans 20 amino acids. V lost 0 bases to trimming and J lost 4 bases; unmatched junction nucleotides: 18. The germline gives CDR1 SGHVS, CDR2 FNYEAQ. The whole variable domain, remainder taken from reference TRBV7-6 and TRBJ2-1, is GAGVSQSPRYKVTKRGQDVALRCDPISGHVSLYWYRQALGQGPEFLTYFNYEAQQDKSGLPNDRFSAERPEGSISTLTIQRTEQRDSAMYRCASSLATAGELQKDYNEQFFGPGTRLTVL.

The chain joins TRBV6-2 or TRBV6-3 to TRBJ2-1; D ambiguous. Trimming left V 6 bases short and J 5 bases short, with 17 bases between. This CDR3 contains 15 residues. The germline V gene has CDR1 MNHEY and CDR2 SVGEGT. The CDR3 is CASRSTGASHNEQFF. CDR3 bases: TGTGCCAGCAGGTCGACGGGTGCTTCCCACAATGAGCAGTTCTTC.

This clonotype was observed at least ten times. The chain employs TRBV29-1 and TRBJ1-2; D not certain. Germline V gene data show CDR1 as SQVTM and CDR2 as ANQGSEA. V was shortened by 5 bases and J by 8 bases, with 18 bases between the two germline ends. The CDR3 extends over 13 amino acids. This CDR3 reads CSVQASSIGGYTF. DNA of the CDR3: TGCAGCGTTCAGGCCAGTTCGATTGGGGGCTACACCTTC.

This chain's CDR3 is CASSQDREAFF. CDR3 bases: TGTGCCAGCAGCCAGGACAGGGAAGCTTTCTTT. This sequence joins TRBV7-2 and TRBJ1-1; 7 bases are a match to TRBD1. The V and J ends lost 5 bases and 8 bases, in that order; junction bases with no gene match: 2. Germline V lookup: CDR1 SGHTA, CDR2 FQGNSA. This CDR3 has 11 residues.

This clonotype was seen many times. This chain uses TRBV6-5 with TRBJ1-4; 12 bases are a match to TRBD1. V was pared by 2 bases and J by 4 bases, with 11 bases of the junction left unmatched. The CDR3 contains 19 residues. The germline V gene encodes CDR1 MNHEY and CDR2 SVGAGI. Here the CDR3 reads CASSYAPGTGGFNNEKLFF. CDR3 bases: TGTGCCAGCAGTTACGCCCCTGGGACAGGGGGCTTTAATAATGAAAAACTGTTTTTT.

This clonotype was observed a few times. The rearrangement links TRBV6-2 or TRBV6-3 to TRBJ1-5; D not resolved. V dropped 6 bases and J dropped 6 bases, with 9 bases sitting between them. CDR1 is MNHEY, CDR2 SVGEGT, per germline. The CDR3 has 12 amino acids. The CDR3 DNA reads TGTGCCAGCAGGGAAGGGCCTCAGCCCCAGCATTTT. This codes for CASREGPQPQHF.

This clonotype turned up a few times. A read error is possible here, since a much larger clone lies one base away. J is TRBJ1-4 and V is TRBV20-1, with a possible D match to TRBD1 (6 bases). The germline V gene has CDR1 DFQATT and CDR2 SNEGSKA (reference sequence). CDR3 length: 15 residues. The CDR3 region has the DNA TGCAGTGCTTGGGTCCCGACAGGCACTAATGAAAAACGGTTTTTT. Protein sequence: CSAWVPTGTNEKRFF.

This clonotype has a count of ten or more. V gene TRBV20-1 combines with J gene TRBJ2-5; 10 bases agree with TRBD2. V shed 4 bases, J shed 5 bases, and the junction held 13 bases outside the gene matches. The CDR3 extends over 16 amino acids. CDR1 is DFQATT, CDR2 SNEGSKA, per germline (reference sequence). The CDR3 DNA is TGCAGTGCTAAAACACGGAAGCGGGGGGGGCTGGAGACCCAGTACTTC. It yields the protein CSAKTRKRGGLETQYF.

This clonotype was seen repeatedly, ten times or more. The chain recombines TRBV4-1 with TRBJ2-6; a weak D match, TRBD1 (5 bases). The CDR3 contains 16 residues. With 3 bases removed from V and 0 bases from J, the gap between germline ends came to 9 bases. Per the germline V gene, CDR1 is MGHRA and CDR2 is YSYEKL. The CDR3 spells CASSQEQDSGANVLTF. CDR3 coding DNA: TGCGCCAGCAGCCAGGAACAGGACTCTGGGGCCAACGTCCTGACTTTC.

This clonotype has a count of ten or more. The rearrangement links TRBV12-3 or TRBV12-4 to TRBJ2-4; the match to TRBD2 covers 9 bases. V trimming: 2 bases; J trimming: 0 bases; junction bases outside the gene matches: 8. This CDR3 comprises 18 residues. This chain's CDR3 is CASSLRVAGVLAKNIQYF. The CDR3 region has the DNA TGTGCCAGCAGTTTAAGAGTAGCGGGGGTACTAGCCAAAAACATTCAGTACTTC.

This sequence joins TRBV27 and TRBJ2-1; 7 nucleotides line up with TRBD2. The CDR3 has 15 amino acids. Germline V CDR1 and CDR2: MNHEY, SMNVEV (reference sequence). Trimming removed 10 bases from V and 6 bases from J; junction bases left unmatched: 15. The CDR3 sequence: CATAKWTGGGNEQFF. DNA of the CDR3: TGTGCCACCGCGAAGTGGACGGGGGGTGGCAATGAGCAGTTCTTC.

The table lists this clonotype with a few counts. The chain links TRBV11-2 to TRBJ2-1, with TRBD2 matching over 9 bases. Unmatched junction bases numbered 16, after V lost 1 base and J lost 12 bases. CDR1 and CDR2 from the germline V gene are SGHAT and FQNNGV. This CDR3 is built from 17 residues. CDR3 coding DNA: TGTGCCAGCAGCTTAGTGGAAGCGGCGGGGGGGTTCTATGGGCAGTTCTTC. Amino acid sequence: CASSLVEAAGGFYGQFF.

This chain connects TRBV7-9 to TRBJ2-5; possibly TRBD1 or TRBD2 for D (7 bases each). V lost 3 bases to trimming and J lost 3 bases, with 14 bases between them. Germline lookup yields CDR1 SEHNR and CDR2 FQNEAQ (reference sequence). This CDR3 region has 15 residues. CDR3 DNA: TGTGCCAGCAGCTTTGAGACAGGGAGGGAAGAGACCCAGTACTTC. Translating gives CASSFETGREETQYF.

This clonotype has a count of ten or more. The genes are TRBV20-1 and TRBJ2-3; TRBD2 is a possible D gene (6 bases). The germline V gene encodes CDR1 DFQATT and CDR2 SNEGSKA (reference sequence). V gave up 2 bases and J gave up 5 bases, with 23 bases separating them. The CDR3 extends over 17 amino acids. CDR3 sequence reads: CSARPTSLAWGGDTQYF. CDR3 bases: TGCAGTGCTAGACCTACCTCCCTAGCGTGGGGTGGAGATACGCAGTATTTT.

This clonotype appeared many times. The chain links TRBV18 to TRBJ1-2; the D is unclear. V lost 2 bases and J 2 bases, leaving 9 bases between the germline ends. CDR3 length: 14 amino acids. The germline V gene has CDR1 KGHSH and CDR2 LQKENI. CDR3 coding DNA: TGTGCCAGCTCACCAACCGGACCCAACTATGGCTACACCTTC. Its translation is CASSPTGPNYGYTF.

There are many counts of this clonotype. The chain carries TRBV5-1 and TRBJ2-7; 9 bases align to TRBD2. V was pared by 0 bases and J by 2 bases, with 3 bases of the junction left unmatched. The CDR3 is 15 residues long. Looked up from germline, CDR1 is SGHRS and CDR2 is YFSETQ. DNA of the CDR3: TGCGCCAGCAGCTTGGGTAGCGGGGGAACCTACGAGCAGTACTTC. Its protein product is CASSLGSGGTYEQYF.

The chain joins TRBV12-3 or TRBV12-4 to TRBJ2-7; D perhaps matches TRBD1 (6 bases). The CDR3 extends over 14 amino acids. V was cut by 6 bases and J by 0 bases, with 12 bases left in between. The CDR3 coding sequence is TGTGCCAGCAGATCAAGACAGGCCTCCTACGAGCAGTACTTC. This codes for CASRSRQASYEQYF.

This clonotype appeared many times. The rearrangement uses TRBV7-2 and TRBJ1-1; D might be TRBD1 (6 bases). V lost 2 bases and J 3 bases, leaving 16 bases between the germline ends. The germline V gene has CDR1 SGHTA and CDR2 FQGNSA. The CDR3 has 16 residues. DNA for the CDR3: TGTGCCAGCAGCTTACCACAGGGTTATGGGGACACTGAAGCTTTCTTT. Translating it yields CASSLPQGYGDTEAFF.

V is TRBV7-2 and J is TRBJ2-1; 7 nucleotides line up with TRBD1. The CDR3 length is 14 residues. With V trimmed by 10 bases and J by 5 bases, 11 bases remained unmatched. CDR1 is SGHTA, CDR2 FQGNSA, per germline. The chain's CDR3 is CATSDPGQNNEQFF. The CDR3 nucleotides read TGTGCCACCAGTGACCCGGGACAGAACAATGAGCAGTTCTTC. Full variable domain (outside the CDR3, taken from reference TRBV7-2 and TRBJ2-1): GAGVSQSPSNKVTEKGKDVELRCDPISGHTALYWYRQSLGQGLEFLIYFQGNSAPDKSGLPSDRFSAERTGGSVSTLTIQRTQQEDSAVYLCATSDPGQNNEQFFGPGTRLTVL.

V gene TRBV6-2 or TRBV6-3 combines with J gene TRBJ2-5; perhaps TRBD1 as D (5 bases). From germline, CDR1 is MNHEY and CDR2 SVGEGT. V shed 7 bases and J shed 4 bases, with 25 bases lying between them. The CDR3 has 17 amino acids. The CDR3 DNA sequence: TGTGCCAGCACCTCTCGTTGGGCGCTCCAAGGGGCAGAGACCCAGTACTTC. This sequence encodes CASTSRWALQGAETQYF.

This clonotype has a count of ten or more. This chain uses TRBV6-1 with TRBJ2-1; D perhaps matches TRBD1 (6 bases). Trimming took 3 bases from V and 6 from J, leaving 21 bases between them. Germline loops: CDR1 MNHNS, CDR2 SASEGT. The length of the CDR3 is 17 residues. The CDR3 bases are TGTGCCAGCAGTGATTTCCCAGGGGACCTACAGGGCAATGAGCAGTTCTTC. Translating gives CASSDFPGDLQGNEQFF.

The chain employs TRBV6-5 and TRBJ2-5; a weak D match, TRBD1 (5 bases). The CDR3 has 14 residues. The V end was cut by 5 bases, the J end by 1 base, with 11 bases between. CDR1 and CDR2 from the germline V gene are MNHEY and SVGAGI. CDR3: CASSQWGIQETQYF. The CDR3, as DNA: TGTGCCAGCAGTCAGTGGGGCATCCAAGAGACCCAGTACTTC.

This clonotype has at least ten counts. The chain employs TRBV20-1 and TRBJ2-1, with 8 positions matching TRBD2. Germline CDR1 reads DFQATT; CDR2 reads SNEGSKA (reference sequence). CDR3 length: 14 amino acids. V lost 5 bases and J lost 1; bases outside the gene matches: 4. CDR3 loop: CSASSGGSYNEQFF. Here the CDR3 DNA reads TGCAGTGCTTCCAGCGGGGGTTCCTACAATGAGCAGTTCTTC.

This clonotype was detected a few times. The CDR3 DNA follows: TGCGCCAGCAGCTTGGAGGGACTAATTTCTGGGCAGTTCTTC. As protein: CASSLEGLISGQFF. The chain employs TRBV5-1 and TRBJ2-1, with 7 bases that match TRBD2. The CDR3 contains 14 residues. J lost 12 bases, V lost 0 bases, and 9 bases had no gene match. The germline V gene has CDR1 SGHRS and CDR2 YFSETQ.